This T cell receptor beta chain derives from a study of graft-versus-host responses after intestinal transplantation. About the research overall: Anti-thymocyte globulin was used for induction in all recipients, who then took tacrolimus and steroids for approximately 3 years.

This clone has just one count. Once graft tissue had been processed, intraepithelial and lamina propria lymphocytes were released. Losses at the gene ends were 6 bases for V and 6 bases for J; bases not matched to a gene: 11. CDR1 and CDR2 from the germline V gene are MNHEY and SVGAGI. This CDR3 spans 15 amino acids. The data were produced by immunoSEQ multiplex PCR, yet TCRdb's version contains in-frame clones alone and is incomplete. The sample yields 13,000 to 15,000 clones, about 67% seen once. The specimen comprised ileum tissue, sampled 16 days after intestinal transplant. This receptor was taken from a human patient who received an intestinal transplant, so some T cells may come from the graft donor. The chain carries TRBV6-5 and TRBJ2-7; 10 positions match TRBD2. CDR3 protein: CASRTNSGRLGEQYF. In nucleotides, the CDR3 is TGTGCCAGCAGAACCAATAGCGGGAGGCTGGGCGAGCAGTACTTC.